This TCR beta chain derives from a study of blood T cells in healthy people across ages. Unmatched junction bases numbered 10, after V lost 6 bases and J lost 1 base. The germline CDR1 and CDR2 sequences are SEHNR and FQNEAQ (reference sequence). The CDR3 is made up of 17 amino acids. Primers used in a second PCR of roughly 6 to 11 cycles were a sample-barcoded 5' primer and a J-beta primer mix. TCRdb fed the 5' RACE reads into MiXCR, producing one record per CDR3 protein. Of some 1,500,000 distinct CDR3 sequences in the sample, approximately 39% were seen once. V usage is TRBV7-9 and J usage is TRBJ1-3; 9 nucleotides align to TRBD1. Sequencing was done on a sample of blood. This clonotype was sampled from a woman aged 18-29 years in good health. The CDR3 DNA reads as TGTGCCAGCAGTTCCCCGCCGGGACAGGGATCTGGAAACACCATATATTTT. Encoded protein: CASSSPPGQGSGNTIYF.